The source of this TCR beta chain is a study of Ad26.COV2.S vaccination and SARS-CoV-2 variants. Overall study: Intramuscularly, Ad26.COV2.S was given either once or twice, 56 days apart.

Study-wide results and limits: Higher spike-specific TCR breadth was found in vaccine recipients than in placebo recipients. TCR breadth and depth analyses may have underestimated total T cell responses.

Using immunoSEQ multiplex PCR, the repertoire was profiled, and TCRdb retains in-frame clones only, with some absent. The repertoire has about 480,000 clones, 70% to 90% of them found once; the top ten carry 9.5% to 15%. This clone was found once. Its cognate antigen is unknown. Noted treatment: some 20 received Ad26.COV2.S at low or high dose, single or two shots; five or six received placebo; per-sample allocation not given. Sampling occurred on day 63 after the first vaccine or placebo injection. This receptor was obtained from a person aged 18-60 years who received the Ad26.COV2.S COVID-19 vaccine or a placebo. Sequencing used peripheral blood, obtained in a trial of Ad26.COV2.S vaccine versus placebo.

The CDR3, as DNA: TGTGCCACCTCACAGGCCGGAGGGAATCAGCCCCAGCATTTT. Residues: CATSQAGGNQPQHF. The rearrangement joins TRBV24-1 to TRBJ1-5; the D gene is possibly TRBD1 (5 bases). The CDR3 loop spans 14 amino acids. V was shortened by 9 bases and J by 4 bases, with 15 bases between the two germline ends. Germline V gene lookup returns CDR1 KGHDR and CDR2 SFDVKD.